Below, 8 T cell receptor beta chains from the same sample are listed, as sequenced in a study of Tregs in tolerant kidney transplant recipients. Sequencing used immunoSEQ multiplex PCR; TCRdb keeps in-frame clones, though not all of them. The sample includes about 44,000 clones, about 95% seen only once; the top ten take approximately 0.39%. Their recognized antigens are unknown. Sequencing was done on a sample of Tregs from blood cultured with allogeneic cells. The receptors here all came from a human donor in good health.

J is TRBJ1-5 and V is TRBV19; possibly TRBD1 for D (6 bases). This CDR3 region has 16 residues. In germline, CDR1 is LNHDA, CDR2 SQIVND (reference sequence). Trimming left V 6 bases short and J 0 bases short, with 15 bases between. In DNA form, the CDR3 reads TGTGCCAGTAGCCCATACAGGGAATCTAGCAATCAGCCCCAGCATTTT. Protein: CASSPYRESSNQPQHF.

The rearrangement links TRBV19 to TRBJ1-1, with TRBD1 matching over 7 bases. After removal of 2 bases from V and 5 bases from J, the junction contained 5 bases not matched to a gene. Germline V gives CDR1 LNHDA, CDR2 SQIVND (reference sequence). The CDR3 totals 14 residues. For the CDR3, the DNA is TGTGCCAGTAGTATAAGCGCCAGGGGGACTGAAGCTTTCTTT. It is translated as CASSISARGTEAFF.

CDR3 sequence (DNA): TGTGCCAGCAGCTCCCCTTGGGAAGGAGGGACCCAGTACTTC. Its protein is CASSSPWEGGTQYF. This chain links TRBV5-8 with TRBJ2-5, with a weak D call TRBD2 (5 bases). V shed 3 bases and J shed 7 bases, with 16 bases lying between them. Germline lookup yields CDR1 SGHTS and CDR2 YDEGEE. The CDR3 extends over 14 amino acids. The full variable domain, rest sourced from reference TRBV5-8 and TRBJ2-5, is EAGVTQSPTHLIKTRGQQATLRCSPISGHTSVYWYQQALGLGLQFLLWYDEGEERNRGNFPPRFSGRQFPNYSSELNVNALELEDSALYLCASSSPWEGGTQYFGPGTRLLVL.

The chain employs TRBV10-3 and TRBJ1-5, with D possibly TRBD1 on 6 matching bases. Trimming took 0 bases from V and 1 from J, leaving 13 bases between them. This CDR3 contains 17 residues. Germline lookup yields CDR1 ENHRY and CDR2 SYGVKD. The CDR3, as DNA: TGTGCCATCAGTGAGTCTGGGACACCTCAGAGCAATCAGCCCCAGCATTTT. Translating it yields CAISESGTPQSNQPQHF.

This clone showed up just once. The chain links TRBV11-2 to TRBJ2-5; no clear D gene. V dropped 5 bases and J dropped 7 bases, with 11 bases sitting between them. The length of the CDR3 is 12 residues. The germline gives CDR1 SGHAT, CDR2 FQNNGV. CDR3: CASSEDPGTQYF. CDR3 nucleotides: TGTGCCAGCAGCGAAGACCCGGGGACCCAGTACTTC.

The CDR3: CASSRTSGGNTGELFF. The CDR3 DNA reads as TGTGCCAGCAGCCGAACTAGCGGGGGGAACACCGGGGAGCTGTTTTTT. The chain is built from TRBV6-6 and TRBJ2-2, with TRBD2 matching 11 bases. The CDR3 is made up of 16 amino acids. Trimming took 6 bases from V and 1 from J; bases not matched to a gene: 4. Germline values: CDR1 MNHNY, CDR2 SVGAGI (reference sequence).

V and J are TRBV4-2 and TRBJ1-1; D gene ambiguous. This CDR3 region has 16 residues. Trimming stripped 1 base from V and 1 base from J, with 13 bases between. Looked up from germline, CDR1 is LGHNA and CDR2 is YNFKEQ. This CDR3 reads CASSQVWEGKNTEAFF. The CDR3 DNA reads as TGTGCCAGCAGCCAAGTCTGGGAGGGAAAGAACACTGAAGCTTTCTTT.

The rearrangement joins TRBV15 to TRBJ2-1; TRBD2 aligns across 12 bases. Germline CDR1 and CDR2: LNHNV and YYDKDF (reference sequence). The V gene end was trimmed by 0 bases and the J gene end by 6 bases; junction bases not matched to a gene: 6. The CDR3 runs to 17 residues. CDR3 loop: CATSRDRALAGGNEQFF. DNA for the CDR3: TGTGCCACCAGCAGAGATAGAGCACTAGCGGGGGGCAATGAGCAGTTCTTC.